This TCR beta chain originates from a study of vaccination and CD4 T cells after COVID-19. Background on the study: Overlapping spike peptides of SARS-CoV-2, HCoV-NL63, HCoV-OC43 and HCoV-229E were used, and cells were stimulated with them.

The CDR3 has 14 amino acids. The assay that was used to sequence DNA from cultured CD4+ T cells was the Oncomine TCR Beta short-read assay. Genomic DNA was extracted from cultured CD4+ T cells. TCRdb analysed the PCR reads with MiXCR anew, one entry per CDR3 protein. The sample lists roughly 20,000 distinct CDR3 sequences; 29% were seen once. Findings of the study overall: Among convalescent patients, a median roughly 88% of reactive clones emerged only after vaccination.

As to treatment: roughly 10-day PBMC culture with coronavirus spike peptide pools or control peptides (ViraFEST assay). Each well received some 2.1 million PBMCs, cultured with around 10 IU/ml IL-2 and 8 to 10 ug/ml peptide pools. The sample holds a few counts of this clonotype. Its antigen is as yet unknown. Sequencing input: cultured CD4+ T cells from blood. The chain is built from TRBV21-1 and TRBJ2-7; the DNA was not compared with TRBD1, the D call given in the table. TRBV21-1 is classified as a pseudogene. This TCR derives from a human donor with COVID-19. The CDR3 protein is CAPVKGQGVNEQYF. Here the CDR3 DNA reads TGTGCCCCCGTGAAGGGGCAGGGTGTCAACGAGCAGTACTTC.